This T cell receptor beta chain was sequenced during a study of blood T cell repertoires in COVID-19. Looking at the study overall: COVID-19 samples, acute and convalescent, were from the United States, Italy and Spain.

Authors' processing steps: For nucleated cells, counts were estimated from reference gene primer amplification. Sequencing used immunoSEQ multiplex PCR; TCRdb keeps in-frame clones, though not all of them. V and J calls and clone size are those listed in that table; D and trimming were worked out from the DNA. The table lists approximately 240,000 clones, 80% to 85% of them singletons. Germline trimming cut 10 bases from V and 4 bases from J; bases unmatched to any gene: 4. The CDR3 length is 12 residues. Germline CDR1 and CDR2: MNHEY and SVGAGI. Sample: peripheral blood. This receptor was obtained from a woman in her fifties or sixties with acute or convalescent COVID-19. The chain carries TRBV6-5 and TRBJ2-7; 10 nucleotides align to TRBD2. CDR3 bases: TGTGCCACTACTAGCGGGAAATACGAGCAGTACTTC. Translated, it gives CATTSGKYEQYF.